The count of the clone carrying this T cell receptor (beta chain) is one. Its specificity is unknown. The data originate from a study of shared clonotypes between healthy human individuals. Study results and limitations: Exclusively blood specimens were collected; tissue repertoires likely differ.

Deletions cut 0 bases from V and 8 bases from J, with 11 bases between. This CDR3 has 14 residues. Germline CDR1 SGHTS, CDR2 YDEGEE. The repertoire was sequenced with immunoSEQ multiplex PCR; TCRdb's copy has only in-frame clones and lacks some. The profile shows a few million clones, approximately 95% of them singletons. Sequenced sample: naive CD4+ T cells from PBMCs. Regarding subset: CD45RA+ positively selected. This TCR was sampled from a man aged 18 to 29 in good health. Some clones in this sample may be carry-over from other donors' samples. The rearrangement links TRBV5-8 to TRBJ1-4, with a weak D call TRBD1 (5 bases). The CDR3 region has the DNA TGTGCCAGCAGCTTGGCGGGGCTTGGGGAAAAACTGTTTTTT. Protein sequence: CASSLAGLGEKLFF.